Below are 4 T cell receptor beta chains sequenced from a single sample in a study of blood T cell repertoires in COVID-19. TCRdb's copy holds only in-frame clones and misses some; the assay was immunoSEQ multiplex PCR. The sample has under 30,000 clones, about 94% seen once. The source material was peripheral blood. Receptor source: a human donor with active COVID-19. The donor label of this sample is uncertain.

This chain connects TRBV10-3 to TRBJ2-7; TRBD1 is a possible D gene (5 bases). Germline V CDR1 and CDR2: ENHRY, SYGVKD. V shed 3 bases and J shed 0 bases, with 15 bases lying between them. The CDR3 has 16 residues. The CDR3 protein is CAISERQGTSSYEQYF. The CDR3 DNA sequence: TGTGCCATCAGTGAAAGGCAGGGTACAAGCTCCTACGAGCAGTACTTC.

V and J are TRBV18 and TRBJ1-5; 8 positions agree with TRBD1. CDR3 length equals 15 residues. Germline V lookup: CDR1 KGHSH, CDR2 LQKENI. The junction had 6 bases not matched to a gene; V was cut back by 3 bases and J by 5 bases. The CDR3 is CASSPPGGVDQPQHF. The CDR3 nucleotides read TGTGCCAGCTCACCTCCAGGGGGCGTCGATCAGCCCCAGCATTTT.

In this sample, this clone turned up once. J is TRBJ1-2 and V is TRBV10-3; a weak D match, TRBD1 (5 bases). Trimming stripped 4 bases from V and 2 bases from J, with 17 bases between. This CDR3 has 16 amino acids. Germline CDR1 reads ENHRY; CDR2 reads SYGVKD. The CDR3 DNA follows: TGTGCCATCAGTGGATCTATCAGGGCCTTGAACTATGGCTACACCTTC. Encoded protein: CAISGSIRALNYGYTF.

V gene TRBV3-1 (or the pseudogene TRBV3-2) combines with J gene TRBJ1-1; possibly TRBD1 for D (5 bases). CDR3 length: 14 amino acids. Germline lookup yields CDR1 LGHDT and CDR2 YNNKEL (reference sequence). The V and J ends lost 5 bases and 5 bases respectively, with 15 bases between them. The CDR3 nucleotides read TGTGCCAGCAGCTCGTTTGACAGAAGTACTGAAGCTTTCTTT. Protein sequence: CASSSFDRSTEAFF.